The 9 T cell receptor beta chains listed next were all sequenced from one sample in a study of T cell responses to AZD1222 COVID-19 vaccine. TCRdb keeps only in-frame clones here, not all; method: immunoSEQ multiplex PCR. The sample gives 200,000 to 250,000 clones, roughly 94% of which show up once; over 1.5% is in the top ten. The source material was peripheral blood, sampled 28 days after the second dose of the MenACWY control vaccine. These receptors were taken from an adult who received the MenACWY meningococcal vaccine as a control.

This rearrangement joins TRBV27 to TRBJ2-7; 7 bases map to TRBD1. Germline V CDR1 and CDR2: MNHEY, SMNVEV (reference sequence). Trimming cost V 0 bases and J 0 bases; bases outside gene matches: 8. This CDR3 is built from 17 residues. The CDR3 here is CASSLSTGTLSSYEQYF. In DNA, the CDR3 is TGTGCCAGCAGTTTATCGACAGGGACCCTCAGCTCCTACGAGCAGTACTTC.

The CDR3 nucleotides are TGTGCCAGCAGCCAAGTGTATGGTGCAGGAAACACCGGGGAGCTGTTTTTT. Protein product: CASSQVYGAGNTGELFF. The chain uses TRBV4-2 and TRBJ2-2; no reliable D call. CDR3 length: 17 amino acids. Germline V CDR1 and CDR2: LGHNA, YNFKEQ. V lost 1 base and J 2 bases, leaving 14 bases between the germline ends.

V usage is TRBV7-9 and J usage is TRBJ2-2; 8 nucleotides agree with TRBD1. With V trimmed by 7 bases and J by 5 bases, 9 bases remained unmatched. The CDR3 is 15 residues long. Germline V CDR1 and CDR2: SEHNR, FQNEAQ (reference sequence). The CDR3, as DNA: TGTGCCAGCATCCCCGGACAGGGCGGGACCGGGGAGCTGTTTTTT. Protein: CASIPGQGGTGELFF. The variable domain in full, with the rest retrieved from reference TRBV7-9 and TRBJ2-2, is DTGVSQNPRHKITKRGQNVTFRCDPISEHNRLYWYRQTLGQGPEFLTYFQNEAQLEKSRLLSDRFSAERPKGSFSTLEIQRTEQGDSAMYLCASIPGQGGTGELFFGEGSRLTVL.

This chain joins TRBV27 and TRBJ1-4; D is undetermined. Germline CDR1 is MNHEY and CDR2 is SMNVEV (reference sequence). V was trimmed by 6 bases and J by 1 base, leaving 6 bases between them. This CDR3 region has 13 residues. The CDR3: CASRLGTNEKLFF. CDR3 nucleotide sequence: TGTGCCAGCAGATTAGGAACTAATGAAAAACTGTTTTTT.

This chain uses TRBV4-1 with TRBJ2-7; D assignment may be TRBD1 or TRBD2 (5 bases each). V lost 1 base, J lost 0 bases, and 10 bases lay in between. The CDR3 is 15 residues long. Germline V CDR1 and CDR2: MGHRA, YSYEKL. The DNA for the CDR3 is TGCGCCAGCAGCCAAGTCCCAGGGAGCTCCTACGAGCAGTACTTC. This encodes CASSQVPGSSYEQYF.

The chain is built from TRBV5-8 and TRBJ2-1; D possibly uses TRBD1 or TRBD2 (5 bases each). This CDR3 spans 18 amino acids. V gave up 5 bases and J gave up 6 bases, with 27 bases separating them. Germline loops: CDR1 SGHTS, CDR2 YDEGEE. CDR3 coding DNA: TGTGCCAGCAGTTACGAACAACCGGGACCCCAAGCCTTCAATGAGCAGTTCTTC. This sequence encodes CASSYEQPGPQAFNEQFF.

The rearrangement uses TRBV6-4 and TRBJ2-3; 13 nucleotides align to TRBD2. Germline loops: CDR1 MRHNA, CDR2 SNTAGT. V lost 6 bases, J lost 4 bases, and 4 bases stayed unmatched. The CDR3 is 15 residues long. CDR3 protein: CASSVLAGGPDTQYF. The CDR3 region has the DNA TGTGCCAGCAGCGTACTAGCGGGGGGGCCAGATACGCAGTATTTT.

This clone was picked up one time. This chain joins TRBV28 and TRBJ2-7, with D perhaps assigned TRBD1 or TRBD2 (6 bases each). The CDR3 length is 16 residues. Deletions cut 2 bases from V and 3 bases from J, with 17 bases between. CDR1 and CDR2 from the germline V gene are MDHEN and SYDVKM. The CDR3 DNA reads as TGTGCCAGCAGTTTACCGGGGCCAGGGGAGGTCTACGAGCAGTACTTC. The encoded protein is CASSLPGPGEVYEQYF.

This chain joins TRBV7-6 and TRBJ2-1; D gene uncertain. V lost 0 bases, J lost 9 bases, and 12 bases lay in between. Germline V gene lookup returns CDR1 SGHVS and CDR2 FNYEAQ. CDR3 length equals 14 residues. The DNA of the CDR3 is TGTGCCAGCAGCTTAGCGCCCGTAAATGCTGAGCAGTTCTTC. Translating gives CASSLAPVNAEQFF.